The 31 T cell receptor beta chains below come from one sample, sequenced in a study of T cell clones after liver transplantation. Repertoires were generated with immunoSEQ multiplex PCR, while TCRdb's copy carries only in-frame clones and drops some. The sample carries 4,000 to 5,000 clones, more than 40% recorded once. Proliferating CFSE-low MLR cells were sequenced to define alloreactive TCRbeta sequences. No antigen is known for these receptors. The sequenced sample was CD4+ T cells from cultured PBMCs. The source of these receptors is a human patient who received a liver transplant. Among the T cells, some may be from the graft donor.

The chain joins TRBV7-3 to TRBJ2-2; 7 positions match TRBD2. V was pared by 6 bases and J by 4 bases, with 11 bases of the junction left unmatched. The CDR3 sequence is 16 residues long. Germline-derived CDR1 and CDR2 are SGHTA and FQGTGA. The CDR3 DNA follows: TGTGCCAGCAGTGAAGCGGGATTCTTGGGCACCGGGGAGCTGTTTTTT. Translated, it gives CASSEAGFLGTGELFF.

This clone appeared a few times. The chain is built from TRBV7-2 and TRBJ2-1; D is unresolved. V was cut by 4 bases and J by 8 bases, with 12 bases left in between. The CDR3 contains 13 residues. Germline-derived CDR1 and CDR2 are SGHTA and FQGNSA. CDR3 amino acids: CASSSYMSHEQFF. For the CDR3, the DNA is TGTGCCAGCAGCTCATATATGAGCCATGAGCAGTTCTTC.

Within the sample, this clone is large (0.1 to 1%). The genes are TRBV18 and TRBJ2-6; 8 positions match TRBD1. The germline CDR1 and CDR2 sequences are KGHSH and LQKENI. This CDR3 comprises 18 residues. With V trimmed by 3 bases and J by 0 bases, 7 bases remained unmatched. The CDR3 DNA sequence: TGTGCCAGCTCACCCGGACAGGGATCCAACTCTGGGGCCAACGTCCTGACTTTC. Translation: CASSPGQGSNSGANVLTF.

The rearrangement uses TRBV7-7 and TRBJ2-1; D not resolved. The ends were cut back, 3 bases at V and 8 bases at J, with 14 bases in the middle. The CDR3 loop spans 14 amino acids. Per germline, CDR1 SSHAT and CDR2 FNYEAQ (reference sequence). The CDR3 spells CASSLGGFGYEQFF. CDR3 coding DNA: TGTGCCAGCAGCTTGGGCGGTTTTGGGTATGAGCAGTTCTTC.

This clone was counted between two and nine times. The chain joins TRBV18 to TRBJ2-1, with TRBD2 matching over 8 bases. V lost 6 bases to trimming and J lost 2 bases; unmatched junction nucleotides: 6. The germline V gene has CDR1 KGHSH and CDR2 LQKENI. This CDR3 region has 15 residues. This chain's CDR3 is CASSSREGAYNEQFF. CDR3 sequence (DNA): TGTGCCAGCTCCAGCCGGGAGGGGGCCTACAATGAGCAGTTCTTC.

The chain links TRBV5-1 to TRBJ2-3; 9 bases map to TRBD1. The CDR3 loop spans 17 amino acids. The J segment lost 3 bases and the V segment lost 3 bases, leaving 11 bases of the junction unmatched. CDR1 SGHRS and CDR2 YFSETQ come from the germline V gene. CDR3 in amino acids: CASSYREKTGGTDTQYF. The CDR3 coding sequence is TGCGCCAGCAGCTACCGGGAGAAGACAGGGGGAACAGATACGCAGTATTTT.

In this sample, this clone turned up a few times. The rearrangement links TRBV11-2 to TRBJ1-1; D not certain. This CDR3 has 14 residues. Germline assignment: CDR1 SGHAT and CDR2 FQNNGV. Trimming removed 5 bases from V and 0 bases from J, with 10 bases in between. This chain's CDR3 is CASSVTSMNTEAFF. CDR3 DNA sequence: TGTGCCAGCAGCGTGACTTCTATGAACACTGAAGCTTTCTTT.

This clone was detected a few times. The chain carries TRBV7-2 and TRBJ2-6; 7 nucleotides match TRBD2. V dropped 5 bases and J dropped 2; count of bases not matched to a gene: 9. Germline CDR1 and CDR2: SGHTA and FQGNSA. The CDR3 contains 17 residues. CDR3: CASSHYSGGTGANVLTF. Here the CDR3 DNA reads TGTGCCAGCAGCCATTATTCCGGGGGGACTGGGGCCAACGTCCTGACTTTC.

By share, this clone counts as medium-sized. J is TRBJ1-3 and V is TRBV4-2, with unresolved D. The germline V gene encodes CDR1 LGHNA and CDR2 YNFKEQ. V was shortened by 0 bases and J by 0 bases, with 9 bases between the two germline ends. This CDR3 is 16 amino acids long. CDR3 sequence (DNA): TGTGCCAGCAGCCAAGATTTAAGTCTCTCTGGAAACACCATATATTTT. Translation gives CASSQDLSLSGNTIYF.

This clone rates as medium-sized. The chain uses TRBV28 and TRBJ1-2, with D unresolved. This CDR3 has 15 amino acids. Trimming removed 4 bases from V and 7 bases from J, with 19 bases in between. Germline lookup yields CDR1 MDHEN and CDR2 SYDVKM. CDR3 in amino acids: CASSSPRGSEIGYTF. The CDR3 DNA follows: TGTGCCAGCAGTTCCCCTCGAGGATCTGAGATTGGCTACACCTTC.

By proportion, this clone is medium-sized. The chain employs TRBV18 and TRBJ1-1; D perhaps matches TRBD1 (5 bases). Trimming cost V 2 bases and J 3 bases, with 10 bases left between them. The CDR3 is 14 amino acids. Per germline, CDR1 KGHSH and CDR2 LQKENI. The chain's CDR3 is CASSPGAGYTEAFF. The DNA for the CDR3 is TGTGCCAGCTCACCAGGGGCCGGCTACACTGAAGCTTTCTTT.

This clone was found a few times. This chain uses TRBV6-1 with TRBJ1-5, with a possible D match to TRBD1 (5 bases). V dropped 10 bases and J dropped 3 bases, with 10 bases sitting between them. Germline CDR1 is MNHNS and CDR2 is SASEGT. The CDR3 covers 12 residues. In DNA form, the CDR3 reads TGTGCCATCCGGGACGTCAATCAGCCCCAGCATTTT. This sequence encodes CAIRDVNQPQHF.

This clone was counted a few times. CDR3 sequence: CASSTSGRGNEQFF. The CDR3 coding sequence is TGTGCCAGCAGCACTAGCGGGAGGGGGAATGAGCAGTTCTTC. This chain uses TRBV7-6 with TRBJ2-1; 13 bases match TRBD2. The CDR3 has 14 amino acids. After removal of 5 bases from V and 7 bases from J, the junction contained 2 bases not matched to a gene. CDR1 is SGHVS and CDR2 is FNYEAQ in the germline V gene.

In this sample, this clone turned up a few times. DNA of the CDR3: TGTGCCAGCAGCGTAAGTTTTGGACTCACAAGCACAGATACGCAGTATTTT. It yields the protein CASSVSFGLTSTDTQYF. The chain combines TRBV9 with TRBJ2-3; D perhaps matches TRBD2 (5 bases). The V end was cut by 1 base, the J end by 0 bases, with 15 bases between. The germline V gene encodes CDR1 SGDLS and CDR2 YYNGEE. CDR3 length: 17 residues.

The J gene is TRBJ2-7, the V gene TRBV7-3; D not certain. Germline V CDR1 and CDR2: SGHTA, FQGTGA. V was clipped by 4 bases and J by 6 bases, with 13 bases between them. This CDR3 has 13 residues. The CDR3 here is CASSSQLGSEQYF. The CDR3 DNA sequence: TGTGCCAGCAGCTCACAGTTAGGGTCCGAGCAGTACTTC.

By share, this clone counts as medium-sized. The rearrangement joins TRBV29-1 to TRBJ1-1; D is perhaps TRBD1 (6 bases). The V gene's germline CDR1 is SQVTM and CDR2 ANQGSEA. The CDR3 is 15 residues long. With 6 bases removed from V and 1 base from J, the gap between germline ends came to 18 bases. The CDR3 spells CSVRGLGIWNTEAFF. The CDR3, as DNA: TGCAGCGTCAGGGGCCTTGGGATATGGAACACTGAAGCTTTCTTT. The variable domain in full, completed from reference TRBV29-1 and TRBJ1-1, reads SAVISQKPSRDICQRGTSLTIQCQVDSQVTMMFWYRQQPGQSLTLIATANQGSEATYESGFVIDKFPISRPNLTFSTLTVSNMSPEDSSIYLCSVRGLGIWNTEAFFGQGTRLTVV.

This chain links TRBV5-6 with TRBJ2-1; TRBD1 or TRBD2 may be the D gene (5 bases each). The V and J ends lost 2 bases and 11 bases respectively, with 11 bases between them. The CDR3 sequence is 12 residues long. Looked up from germline, CDR1 is SGHDT and CDR2 is YYEEEE. CDR3 in amino acids: CASSFGAGKQFF. CDR3 coding DNA: TGTGCCAGCAGCTTTGGGGCGGGTAAGCAGTTCTTC.

This clone was counted once. The chain is built from TRBV20-1 and TRBJ1-1; D is undetermined. CDR1 DFQATT and CDR2 SNEGSKA come from the germline V gene (reference sequence). The CDR3 is 11 amino acids. V lost 4 bases and J 1 base, leaving 4 bases between the germline ends. The DNA for the CDR3 is TGCAGTGCTATGGGGAACACTGAAGCTTTCTTT. Translation gives CSAMGNTEAFF.

This clone has a handful of counts. This chain links TRBV11-1 with TRBJ2-7; no firm D call. The CDR3 loop spans 13 amino acids. The V end was cut by 3 bases, the J end by 3 bases, with 9 bases between. Germline assignment: CDR1 SGHAT and CDR2 FQDESV (reference sequence). The CDR3 DNA reads as TGTGCCAGCAGCTTCCATGGGTACTACGAGCAGTACTTC. Translating it yields CASSFHGYYEQYF.

The chain joins TRBV28 to TRBJ2-3; the D gene could be TRBD1 or TRBD2 (5 bases each). The CDR3 contains 15 residues. The V gene's germline CDR1 is MDHEN and CDR2 SYDVKM. Trimming pared 3 bases from V and 2 bases from J, leaving 12 bases between. As DNA, the CDR3 is TGTGCCAGCAGTTTTGGGGGATCGAACACAGATACGCAGTATTTT. Residues: CASSFGGSNTDTQYF.

The V call is TRBV28, the J call TRBJ2-7; D call uncertain. From germline, CDR1 is MDHEN and CDR2 SYDVKM. V lost 4 bases and J 3 bases, leaving 13 bases between the germline ends. The CDR3 loop spans 14 amino acids. The CDR3 spells CASSSPGDLYEQYF. The DNA for the CDR3 is TGTGCCAGCAGTTCCCCGGGCGATCTCTACGAGCAGTACTTC.

V is TRBV9 and J is TRBJ2-3, with D unresolved. The CDR3 extends over 15 amino acids. Germline CDR1 SGDLS, CDR2 YYNGEE. Trimming left V 2 bases short and J 0 bases short, with 10 bases between. The CDR3 DNA sequence: TGTGCCAGCAGCGTGGGCTCATGGAGCACAGATACGCAGTATTTT. It yields the protein CASSVGSWSTDTQYF.

This clone is medium-sized (0.01 to 0.1%). The chain joins TRBV7-2 to TRBJ1-1, with D possibly being TRBD1 (6 bases). The CDR3 is 14 amino acids. CDR1 and CDR2 from the germline V gene are SGHTA and FQGNSA. V was shortened by 5 bases and J by 5 bases, with 15 bases between the two germline ends. The CDR3 sequence: CASSNQGGLTEAFF. The DNA of the CDR3 is TGTGCCAGCAGCAACCAAGGGGGGCTGACTGAAGCTTTCTTT.

The V call is TRBV7-2, the J call TRBJ2-3, with a tentative D call TRBD2 (5 bases). Germline lookup yields CDR1 SGHTA and CDR2 FQGNSA. The V and J ends lost 5 bases and 4 bases respectively, with 10 bases between them. The CDR3 sequence is 13 residues long. The CDR3 DNA is TGTGCCAGCAGCAAGGGAGCATCAGATACGCAGTATTTT. Translation gives CASSKGASDTQYF.

This chain connects TRBV9 to TRBJ1-2, with a tentative D call TRBD1 (5 bases). Trimming left V 4 bases short and J 2 bases short, with 9 bases between. The CDR3 is 13 amino acids. CDR1 is SGDLS, CDR2 YYNGEE, per germline. CDR3 region: CASSPDRNYGYTF. CDR3 bases: TGTGCCAGCAGCCCCGACAGAAACTATGGCTACACCTTC.

This clone is medium-sized in the sample. The chain recombines TRBV18 with TRBJ2-7; D is undetermined. V shed 4 bases and J shed 1 base, with 14 bases lying between them. The CDR3 is 15 amino acids. Germline V gives CDR1 KGHSH, CDR2 LQKENI. The CDR3 region is CASSQAGDTSYEQYF. Here the CDR3 DNA reads TGTGCCAGCTCACAGGCCGGCGACACGTCCTACGAGCAGTACTTC.

The gene calls are TRBV5-1 and TRBJ2-1; 7 bases line up with TRBD2. This CDR3 contains 17 residues. Trimming at V came to 3 bases and at J to 9 bases, leaving 18 bases not matched to a gene. Germline assignment: CDR1 SGHRS and CDR2 YFSETQ. CDR3 DNA sequence: TGCGCCAGCAGCTGGGGCCGGGGTGCGGGAGAATGGGGTGAGCAGTTCTTC. Translated, it gives CASSWGRGAGEWGEQFF.

The V call is TRBV28, the J call TRBJ1-4; D ambiguous. Trimming stripped 5 bases from V and 0 bases from J, with 13 bases between. Germline V CDR1 and CDR2: MDHEN, SYDVKM. The CDR3 runs to 16 residues. The CDR3 loop reads CASSPHKGATNEKLFF. The CDR3 DNA follows: TGTGCCAGCAGTCCCCATAAAGGTGCAACTAATGAAAAACTGTTTTTT.

The chain's CDR3 is CASSQDRGYGYTF. In DNA form, the CDR3 reads TGTGCCAGCAGCCAAGACAGGGGCTATGGCTACACCTTC. The chain is built from TRBV14 and TRBJ1-2; possible D gene TRBD1, 6 bases. Germline CDR1 SGHDN, CDR2 FVKESK. This CDR3 region has 13 residues. V dropped 0 bases and J dropped 4 bases, with 6 bases sitting between them.

The gene calls are TRBV28 and TRBJ1-3; D unresolved. This CDR3 is 14 amino acids long. The germline V and J ends were trimmed by 0 bases and 4 bases, with 7 bases remaining between them. Germline V gene lookup returns CDR1 MDHEN and CDR2 SYDVKM. Here the CDR3 reads CASSLWVSGNTIYF. The CDR3 DNA sequence: TGTGCCAGCAGTTTATGGGTCAGCGGAAACACCATATATTTT.

This CDR3 reads CSVVGGSANYGYTF. CDR3 DNA: TGCAGCGTTGTGGGAGGTTCTGCTAACTATGGCTACACCTTC. The V and J genes are TRBV29-1 and TRBJ1-2; D gene unclear. Germline values: CDR1 SQVTM, CDR2 ANQGSEA. The V end lost 4 bases, the J end lost 0 bases, and 12 bases lay between the germline ends. The CDR3 totals 14 residues.